One and the same sample provided the 4 T cell receptor beta chains below, sequenced in a study of monozygotic twins with inflammatory bowel disease. From the 5' RACE reads, TCRdb lists one entry per CDR3 protein and no DNA. Found here are about 440,000 distinct CDR3 sequences; the top ten clones hold roughly 2.3%. Sequences were obtained from blood. These receptors originate from a human donor with ulcerative colitis or Crohn's disease, or a healthy co-twin of an affected twin (not recorded which).

The rearrangement uses TRBV20-1 and TRBJ1-2. This CDR3 contains 11 residues. The germline CDR1 and CDR2 sequences are DFQATT and SNEGSKA (reference sequence). The CDR3 is CSARANYGYTF.

The J gene is TRBJ2-1, the V gene TRBV7-2; TCRdb gives TRBD2 as the D gene, but with no DNA this cannot be confirmed. The germline CDR1 and CDR2 sequences are SGHTA and FQGNSA. The length of the CDR3 is 15 residues. The CDR3 sequence is CASSAFDYSYNEQFF.

This chain joins TRBV19 and TRBJ1-1. Germline CDR1 is LNHDA and CDR2 is SQIVND (reference sequence). The CDR3 has 13 residues. This CDR3 reads CASTQGLNTEAFF.

The chain has TRBV12-3 or TRBV12-4 and TRBJ1-2. The CDR3 runs to 11 residues. This chain's CDR3 is CASRANYGYTF.